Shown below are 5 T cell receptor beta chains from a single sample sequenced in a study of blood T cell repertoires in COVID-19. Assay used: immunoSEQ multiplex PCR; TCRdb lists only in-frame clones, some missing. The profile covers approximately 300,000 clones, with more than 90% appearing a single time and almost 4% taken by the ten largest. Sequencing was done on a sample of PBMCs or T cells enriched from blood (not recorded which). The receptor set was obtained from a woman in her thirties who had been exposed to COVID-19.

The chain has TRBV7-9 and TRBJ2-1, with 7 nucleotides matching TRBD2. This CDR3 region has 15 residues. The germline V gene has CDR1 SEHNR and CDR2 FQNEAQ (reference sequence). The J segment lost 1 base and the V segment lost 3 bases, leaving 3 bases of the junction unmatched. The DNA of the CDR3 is TGTGCCAGCAGCTTTACGGGGGGTTCCTACAATGAGCAGTTCTTC. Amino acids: CASSFTGGSYNEQFF.

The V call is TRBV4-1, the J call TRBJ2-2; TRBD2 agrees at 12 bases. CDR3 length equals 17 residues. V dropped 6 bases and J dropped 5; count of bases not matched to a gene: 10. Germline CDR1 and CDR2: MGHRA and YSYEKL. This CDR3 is CASSQIRLAGATGELFF. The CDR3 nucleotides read TGCGCCAGCAGTCAAATTAGACTAGCGGGGGCGACCGGGGAGCTGTTTTTT.

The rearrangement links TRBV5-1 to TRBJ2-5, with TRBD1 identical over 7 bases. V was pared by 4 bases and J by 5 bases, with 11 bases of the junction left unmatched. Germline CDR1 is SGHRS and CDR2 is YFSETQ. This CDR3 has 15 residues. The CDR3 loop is CASSHTGAEGETQYF. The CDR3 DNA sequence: TGCGCCAGCAGCCACACAGGGGCGGAAGGCGAGACCCAGTACTTC.

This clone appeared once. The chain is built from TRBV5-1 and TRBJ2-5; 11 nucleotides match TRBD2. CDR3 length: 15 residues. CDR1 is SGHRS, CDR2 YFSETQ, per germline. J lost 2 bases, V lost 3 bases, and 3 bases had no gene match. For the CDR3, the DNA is TGCGCCAGCAGCTACACTAGCGGGGGTCAAGAGACCCAGTACTTC. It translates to CASSYTSGGQETQYF.

The CDR3 bases are TGTGCCAGCAGCTGGCCGCAGGGGTCGGGACATGAGCAGTTCTTC. This translates into CASSWPQGSGHEQFF. The V and J genes are TRBV7-9 and TRBJ2-1, with a weak D call TRBD1 (6 bases). Trimming stripped 4 bases from V and 8 bases from J, with 18 bases between. The CDR3 is 15 amino acids. Per germline, CDR1 SEHNR and CDR2 FQNEAQ (reference sequence).